The clone carrying this T cell receptor beta chain appeared many times. No antigen is known for it. The CDR3 is 13 amino acids. Germline CDR1 reads MGHRA; CDR2 reads YSYEKL. Trimming removed 8 bases at V and 2 bases at J, with 13 bases between. Patients had received no treatment of any kind before thyroid surgery. As originally analysed: A papillary thyroid cancer distant-metastasis classifier was built from CDR3 differences across clinicopathological groups. TCRdb re-called the PCR reads through MiXCR. These V and J calls originate from TCRdb's pipeline instead of the authors' own analysis. The sample shows approximately 44,000 clones, 28% of them seen only once. This entry comes from a study of metastatic and nonmetastatic thyroid tumors. Study-wide background: Peripheral blood and tumor or nodule samples from malignant and benign thyroid patients were compared. Whole-study findings and limits: Compared with benign nodules, malignant thyroid tumors were reported to have significantly higher TCR beta diversity in both blood and tumor.

The chain uses TRBV4-1 and TRBJ2-7; no clear D gene. The sample comprised blood. The receptor's source is a male donor with papillary thyroid cancer or a benign thyroid nodule (not recorded which). Some clones in this sample may be carry-over from other donors' samples. CDR3 sequence reads: CASASQFPYEQYF. The CDR3 DNA reads TGCGCCAGCGCATCCCAGTTCCCCTACGAGCAGTACTTC.